The 3 T cell receptor beta chains presented below share a single source sample, sequenced in a study of T cells in Graves' hyperthyroidism and ophthalmopathy. RNA transcripts provided the source from which TCR beta CDR3 regions were amplified. With the HTBI primer set, the TCR CDR3 went through a first round of RT-PCR. TCRdb re-called the multiplex PCR reads through MiXCR, storing one row per CDR3 protein. The profile shows about 610,000 distinct CDR3 sequences, about 43% of them singletons. Sequenced: peripheral blood or thyroid tissue (not recorded which). The receptor source for this set is a woman in her late teens or twenties with Graves' hyperthyroidism.

This clonotype was counted at least ten times. The chain employs TRBV20-1 and TRBJ2-7; 8 bases match TRBD1. V shed 4 bases and J 3 bases; nucleotides not matched to a gene: 5. The CDR3 covers 13 residues. The germline CDR1 and CDR2 sequences are DFQATT and SNEGSKA (reference sequence). CDR3 nucleotides: TGCAGTGCTAAACGGGGACAGGACTACGAGCAGTACTTC. Residues: CSAKRGQDYEQYF.

This clonotype was recorded many times. The chain combines TRBV10-2 with TRBJ2-2, with D perhaps matching TRBD2 (5 bases). CDR3 length: 15 residues. Germline CDR1 reads WSHSY; CDR2 reads SAAADI. The germline V and J ends were trimmed by 8 bases and 3 bases, with 16 bases remaining between them. DNA of the CDR3: TGCGCCAGCCGGCGCGGGCGCCCGGACACCGGGGAGCTGTTTTTT. Its translation is CASRRGRPDTGELFF.

This clonotype was seen repeatedly, ten times or more. The chain links TRBV9 to TRBJ1-2, with D possibly matching TRBD1 (6 bases). The CDR3 loop spans 15 amino acids. Trimming shortened V by 0 bases and J by 7 bases, and 16 bases separated the two germline ends. CDR1 and CDR2 from the germline V gene are SGDLS and YYNGEE. For the CDR3, the DNA is TGTGCCAGCAGCGTAGAGGGGGGCCCAGGGGTTGGCTACACCTTC. It translates to CASSVEGGPGVGYTF.